This T cell receptor beta chain emerged from a study of shared clonotypes between healthy human individuals. Regarding the study as a whole: Only a few donors were included, so the genetic and exposure-history diversity represented was limited. Researchers sampled only blood; tissue repertoires likely differ.

The J segment lost 0 bases and the V segment lost 1 base, leaving 6 bases of the junction unmatched. This CDR3 comprises 17 residues. Germline loops: CDR1 MDHEN, CDR2 SYDVKM. This clone was counted only a few times. Antigen specificity is unknown. Sequenced by immunoSEQ multiplex PCR; TCRdb stores in-frame clones only, minus some. The table records about 680,000 clones, more than 70% of them present only once. What was sequenced was memory CD4+ T cells sorted from blood. Subset denoted: CD45RA-negative fraction. The chain recombines TRBV28 with TRBJ2-3, with 8 bases matching TRBD2. This TCR came from a woman younger than 45 in good health. CDR3 protein: CASSLSPSGLSTDTQYF. DNA of the CDR3: TGTGCCAGCAGTTTATCTCCTAGCGGGCTTAGCACAGATACGCAGTATTTT.